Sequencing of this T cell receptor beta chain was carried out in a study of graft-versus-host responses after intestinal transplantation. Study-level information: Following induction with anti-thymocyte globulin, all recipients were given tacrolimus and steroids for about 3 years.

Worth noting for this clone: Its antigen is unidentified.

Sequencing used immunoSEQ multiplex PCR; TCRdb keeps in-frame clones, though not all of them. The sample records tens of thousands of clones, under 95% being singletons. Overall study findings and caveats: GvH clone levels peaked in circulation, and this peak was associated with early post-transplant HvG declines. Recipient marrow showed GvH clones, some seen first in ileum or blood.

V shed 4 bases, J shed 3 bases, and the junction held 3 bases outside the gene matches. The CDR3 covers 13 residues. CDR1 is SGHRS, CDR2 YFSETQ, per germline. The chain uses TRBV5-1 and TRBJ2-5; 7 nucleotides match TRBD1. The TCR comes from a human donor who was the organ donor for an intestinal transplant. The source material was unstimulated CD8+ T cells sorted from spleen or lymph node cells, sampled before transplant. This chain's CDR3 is CASSTGTEETQYF. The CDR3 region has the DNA TGCGCCAGCAGCACCGGGACAGAAGAGACCCAGTACTTC. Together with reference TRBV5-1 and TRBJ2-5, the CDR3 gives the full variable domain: KAGVTQTPRYLIKTRGQQVTLSCSPISGHRSVSWYQQTPGQGLQFLFEYFSETQRNKGNFPGRFSGRQFSNSRSEMNVSTLELGDSALYLCASSTGTEETQYFGPGTRLLVL.